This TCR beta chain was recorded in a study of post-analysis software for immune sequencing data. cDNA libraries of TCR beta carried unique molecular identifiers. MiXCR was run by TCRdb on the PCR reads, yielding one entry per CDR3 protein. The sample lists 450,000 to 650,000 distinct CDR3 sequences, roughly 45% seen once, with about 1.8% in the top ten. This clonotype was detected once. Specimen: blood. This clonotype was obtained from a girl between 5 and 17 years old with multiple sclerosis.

CDR3 residues: CASSYRQLNTEAFF. The CDR3 nucleotides are TGTGCCAGCAGTTACCGACAGTTGAACACTGAAGCTTTCTTT. This chain uses TRBV6-5 with TRBJ1-1; D might be TRBD1 (5 bases). This CDR3 spans 14 amino acids. Germline loops: CDR1 MNHEY, CDR2 SVGAGI. The ends were cut back, 2 bases at V and 0 bases at J, with 7 bases in the middle.